Listed here are 21 T cell receptor beta chains from one sample, sequenced in a study of monozygotic twins with inflammatory bowel disease. One entry per CDR3 protein, without DNA, is what TCRdb gives after re-calling the 5' RACE reads. The sample data list over 130,000 distinct CDR3 sequences. Material: blood. The receptors were sampled from a human donor with ulcerative colitis or Crohn's disease, or a healthy co-twin of an affected twin (not recorded which).

CDR3 in amino acids: CASTLPGQGRKKLFF. V is TRBV12-3 or TRBV12-4 and J is TRBJ1-4; TCRdb's D call, TRBD1, is unchecked because there is no DNA. The CDR3 totals 15 residues.

The chain carries TRBV7-2 and TRBJ2-2; without DNA, the TCRdb call of TRBD1 cannot be checked. The CDR3 consists of 14 residues. Germline CDR1 and CDR2: SGHTA and FQGNSA. The CDR3 loop reads CASTPAVNTGELFF.

This chain uses TRBV7-9 with TRBJ1-4. The CDR3 consists of 13 residues. In germline, CDR1 is SEHNR, CDR2 FQNEAQ (reference sequence). The CDR3 sequence: CASSPSTGEKLFF.

The CDR3 region is CASSMEGGSSGNTIYF. V usage is TRBV5-1 and J usage is TRBJ1-3. The CDR3 has 16 residues. Germline CDR1 is SGHRS and CDR2 is YFSETQ.

The rearrangement joins TRBV2 to TRBJ2-3; TCRdb's D call, TRBD1, is unchecked because there is no DNA. Germline V gene sequence: CDR1 SNHLY, CDR2 FYNNEI. This CDR3 is built from 14 residues. The CDR3 reads CASSGQPHTDTQYF. Supplemented by reference TRBV2 and TRBJ2-3, the full variable domain reads EPEVTQTPSHQVTQMGQEVILRCVPISNHLYFYWYRQILGQKVEFLVSFYNNEISEKSEIFDDQFSVERPDGSNFTLKIRSTKLEDSAMYFCASSGQPHTDTQYFGPGTRLTVL.

CDR3 sequence: CASKISGTGTDTQYF. The chain recombines TRBV2 with TRBJ2-3; TCRdb names TRBD1, which stays unverified in the absence of DNA. The CDR3 length is 15 residues. CDR1 is SNHLY, CDR2 FYNNEI, per germline.

The chain has TRBV18 and TRBJ2-7; TCRdb proposes TRBD1, but this gene call is untestable without DNA. Germline assignment: CDR1 KGHSH and CDR2 LQKENI. This CDR3 is built from 14 residues. The CDR3 here is CASSPRDRGPEQYF.

This chain uses TRBV10-3 with TRBJ1-5. The CDR3 is 16 amino acids. CDR1 is ENHRY and CDR2 is SYGVKD in the germline V gene. CDR3 amino acids: CAISGGGTRSNQPQHF.

The chain has TRBV15 and TRBJ1-2; checking the TCRdb D call of TRBD1 is not possible without DNA. Germline CDR1 LNHNV, CDR2 YYDKDF (reference sequence). The CDR3 totals 17 residues. The CDR3 sequence is CATSRDNVWDRNYGYTF.

J is TRBJ2-7 and V is TRBV12-3 or TRBV12-4; TCRdb reports TRBD1, a call that lacks DNA to check it against. There are 16 residues in the CDR3. CDR3 in amino acids: CASRGIAGVSSYEQYF.

The gene calls are TRBV5-1 and TRBJ1-2; TCRdb proposes TRBD1, but this gene call is untestable without DNA. CDR1 SGHRS and CDR2 YFSETQ come from the germline V gene. CDR3 length: 14 residues. CDR3 protein: CASSLEGQPNGYTF.

The chain is built from TRBV5-1 and TRBJ1-6; TCRdb's assignment of TRBD1 cannot be checked, as there is no DNA. This CDR3 has 16 residues. Per the germline V gene, CDR1 is SGHRS and CDR2 is YFSETQ. The CDR3 spells CASSPEGQGMNSPLHF.

The chain carries TRBV20-1 and TRBJ1-5; TCRdb lists TRBD1, though no DNA is available to test this call. CDR1 and CDR2 from the germline V gene are DFQATT and SNEGSKA (reference sequence). The CDR3 has 15 amino acids. The chain's CDR3 is CSAPQGAYSNQPQHF.

The rearrangement uses TRBV20-1 and TRBJ2-7; TCRdb reports TRBD1, a call that lacks DNA to check it against. Looked up from germline, CDR1 is DFQATT and CDR2 is SNEGSKA (reference sequence). CDR3 length equals 14 residues. CDR3: CSASSRGWVYEQYF.

The V call is TRBV7-3, the J call TRBJ1-2; absent DNA, TCRdb's TRBD1 call cannot be checked. CDR1 and CDR2 from the germline V gene are SGHTA and FQGTGA. This CDR3 is built from 15 residues. The CDR3 sequence is CASSSQGDSPGGYTF.

The chain joins TRBV6-2 or TRBV6-3 to TRBJ2-7. CDR1 is MNHEY and CDR2 is SVGEGT in the germline V gene. There are 12 residues in the CDR3. CDR3 amino acids: CASNKGPYEQYF.

This chain links TRBV5-6 with TRBJ1-5; TCRdb reports TRBD1, a call that lacks DNA to check it against. The V gene's germline CDR1 is SGHDT and CDR2 YYEEEE. The CDR3 is 16 residues long. The CDR3 sequence is CASSRPAHRDRQHQHF.

The rearrangement uses TRBV5-1 and TRBJ2-1; TCRdb selects TRBD2, and the lack of DNA leaves this call unchecked. The CDR3 is made up of 17 amino acids. Germline V gene lookup returns CDR1 SGHRS and CDR2 YFSETQ. CDR3 loop: CASSLAASGGSDNEQFF.

This chain uses TRBV4-1 with TRBJ2-7; the TCRdb D gene call, TRBD1, has no DNA to confirm it. Germline CDR1 MGHRA, CDR2 YSYEKL. The CDR3 is made up of 14 amino acids. The CDR3 sequence: CASSQTGTSYEQYF.

The chain joins TRBV6-1 to TRBJ2-7. The CDR3 loop spans 12 amino acids. Germline CDR1 MNHNS, CDR2 SASEGT. The CDR3 loop reads CASSAWDYEQYF.

The J gene is TRBJ2-3, the V gene TRBV6-5; TCRdb gives TRBD2 as the D gene, but with no DNA this cannot be confirmed. Germline V gene data show CDR1 as MNHEY and CDR2 as SVGAGI. This CDR3 is built from 15 residues. The CDR3 region is CASSYRTTRTDTQYF.